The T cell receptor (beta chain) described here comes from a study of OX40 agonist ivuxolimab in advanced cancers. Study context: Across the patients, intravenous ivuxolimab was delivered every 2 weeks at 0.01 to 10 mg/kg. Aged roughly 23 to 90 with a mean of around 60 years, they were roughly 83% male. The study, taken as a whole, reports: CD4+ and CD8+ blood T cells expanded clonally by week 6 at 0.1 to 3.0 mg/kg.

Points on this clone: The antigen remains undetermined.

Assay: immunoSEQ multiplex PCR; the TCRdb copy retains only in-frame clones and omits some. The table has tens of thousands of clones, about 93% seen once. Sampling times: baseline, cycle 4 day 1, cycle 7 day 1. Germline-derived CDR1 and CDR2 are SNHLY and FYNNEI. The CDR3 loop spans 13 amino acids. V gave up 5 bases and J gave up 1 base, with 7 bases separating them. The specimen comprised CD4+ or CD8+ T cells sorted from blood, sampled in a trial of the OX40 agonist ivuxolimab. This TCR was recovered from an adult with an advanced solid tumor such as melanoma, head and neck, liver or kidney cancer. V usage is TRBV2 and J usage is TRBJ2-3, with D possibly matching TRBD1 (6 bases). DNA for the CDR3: TGTGCCAGCAGTAAGGGGGGCACAGATACGCAGTATTTT. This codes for CASSKGGTDTQYF.